These 31 T cell receptor beta chains share one sample of origin, sequenced in a study of blood T cell repertoires in COVID-19 (dated by TCRdb to 2018 to 2020). Library creation used the immunoSEQ multiplex PCR assay. TCRdb mirrors the immuneACCESS table, restricted to in-frame sequences. Some clones are absent from its copies; in checked studies, under half trace to an unresolved V gene, and the reason for the others is unknown. The sample contains around 32,000 clones, 90% of them found a single time. About 1% of the sample belongs to the ten largest clones. Sequences were obtained from peripheral blood. Receptor source: a man aged 65-85 years with active or convalescent COVID-19.

The chain carries TRBV7-2 and TRBJ2-2, with 8 positions matching TRBD2. V lost 3 bases, J lost 6 bases, and 12 bases stayed unmatched. This CDR3 spans 17 amino acids. The germline gives CDR1 SGHTA, CDR2 FQGNSA. The CDR3 DNA reads as TGTGCCAGCAGCTTCCCCGGGAGGGGGGAAAGGTCCGGGGAGCTGTTTTTT. It translates to CASSFPGRGERSGELFF.

The chain uses TRBV4-1 and TRBJ1-5; the D is unclear. The CDR3 contains 15 residues. Between the trimmed V and J ends, which lost 0 bases and 3 bases, there was a span of 9 bases. The germline gives CDR1 MGHRA, CDR2 YSYEKL. CDR3 coding DNA: TGCGCCAGCAGCCAAGATTTCAGTTTCAATCAGCCCCAGCATTTT. Amino acids: CASSQDFSFNQPQHF.

This chain uses TRBV5-6 with TRBJ2-7; 9 bases agree with TRBD2. Trimming removed 4 bases from V and 4 bases from J; junction bases left unmatched: 9. CDR1 SGHDT and CDR2 YYEEEE come from the germline V gene. The CDR3 has 15 residues. This CDR3 reads CASSPLGGRAYEQYF. DNA of the CDR3: TGTGCCAGCAGCCCACTTGGCGGGAGGGCTTACGAGCAGTACTTC.

The chain carries TRBV29-1 and TRBJ1-1; D gene ambiguous. This CDR3 has 13 amino acids. V gave up 4 bases and J gave up 0 bases, with 9 bases separating them. Germline V gene lookup returns CDR1 SQVTM and CDR2 ANQGSEA. The CDR3 sequence: CSVGGPLNTEAFF. CDR3 nucleotides: TGCAGCGTTGGAGGCCCTTTGAACACTGAAGCTTTCTTT.

V is TRBV27 and J is TRBJ1-3; D gene unclear. The CDR3 is 13 amino acids. V lost 4 bases and J 4 bases, leaving 8 bases between the germline ends. Germline V gene data show CDR1 as MNHEY and CDR2 as SMNVEV (reference sequence). The CDR3 region is CASSSTIGNTIYF. Here the CDR3 DNA reads TGTGCCAGCAGTTCGACAATAGGAAACACCATATATTTT.

This chain joins TRBV5-1 and TRBJ2-7, with a weak D call TRBD2 (5 bases). The CDR3 consists of 15 residues. CDR1 and CDR2 from the germline V gene are SGHRS and YFSETQ. The ends were cut back, 1 base at V and 0 bases at J, with 11 bases in the middle. The CDR3 DNA reads TGCGCCAGCAGCTTGCGGGTAGGGAGCTCCTACGAGCAGTACTTC. It yields the protein CASSLRVGSSYEQYF. The full variable domain, in which reference TRBV5-1 and TRBJ2-7 provide the parts outside the CDR3, is KAGVTQTPRYLIKTRGQQVTLSCSPISGHRSVSWYQQTPGQGLQFLFEYFSETQRNKGNFPGRFSGRQFSNSRSEMNVSTLELGDSALYLCASSLRVGSSYEQYFGPGTRLTVT.

The CDR3 coding sequence is TGTGCCAGCAGTGCTTCTAGGGGCCAACTCTCACCCCTCCACTTT. This gives the protein CASSASRGQLSPLHF. V usage is TRBV25-1 and J usage is TRBJ1-6; a possible D gene is TRBD1 (5 bases). Trimming stripped 4 bases from V and 10 bases from J, with 17 bases between. CDR3 length: 15 amino acids. Germline-derived CDR1 and CDR2 are MGHDK and SYGVNS. Complete variable domain (other parts from reference TRBV25-1 and TRBJ1-6): EADIYQTPRYLVIGTGKKITLECSQTMGHDKMYWYQQDPGMELHLIHYSYGVNSTEKGDLSSESTVSRIRTEHFPLTLESARPSHTSQYLCASSASRGQLSPLHFGNGTRLTVT.

This chain links TRBV28 with TRBJ1-5; 7 bases map to TRBD1. The J segment lost 1 base and the V segment lost 8 bases, leaving 11 bases of the junction unmatched. This CDR3 comprises 16 residues. The germline V gene has CDR1 MDHEN and CDR2 SYDVKM. This CDR3 is CASWTWTGLSNQPQHF. The CDR3 nucleotides are TGTGCCAGCTGGACGTGGACAGGTTTAAGCAATCAGCCCCAGCATTTT.

J is TRBJ2-7 and V is TRBV7-2; 10 bases match TRBD2. Trimming at V came to 3 bases and at J to 2 bases, leaving 4 bases not matched to a gene. CDR3 size: 15 residues. The V gene's germline CDR1 is SGHTA and CDR2 FQGNSA. The DNA of the CDR3 is TGTGCCAGCAGCTTGCTAGCGGGGGAGACCTACGAGCAGTACTTC. It translates to CASSLLAGETYEQYF.

The gene calls are TRBV5-6 and TRBJ2-7, with D possibly being TRBD1 (6 bases). CDR3 size: 14 residues. From germline, CDR1 is SGHDT and CDR2 YYEEEE. V lost 4 bases to trimming and J lost 9 bases, with 20 bases between them. CDR3 DNA sequence: TGTGCCAGCAGCCCATCTAATGGGGGCTTAGGGCAGTACTTC. Residues: CASSPSNGGLGQYF.

This chain connects TRBV6-6 to TRBJ1-4; 9 nucleotides match TRBD1. This CDR3 spans 15 amino acids. The ends lost 2 bases at V and 10 bases at J; junction bases unmatched: 8. Looked up from germline, CDR1 is MNHNY and CDR2 is SVGAGI (reference sequence). The CDR3 nucleotides are TGTGCCAGCAGTTACCCCGGGACAGGGTCTCGAAAACTGTTTTTT. Translation gives CASSYPGTGSRKLFF.

The chain is built from TRBV15 and TRBJ2-5; 11 bases fit TRBD2. Germline CDR1 is LNHNV and CDR2 is YYDKDF (reference sequence). V lost 3 bases to trimming and J lost 0 bases; unmatched junction nucleotides: 0. The length of the CDR3 is 15 residues. The chain's CDR3 is CATSRGLADQETQYF. DNA of the CDR3: TGTGCCACCAGCAGGGGACTAGCGGACCAAGAGACCCAGTACTTC.

This clone was observed a single time. The V and J genes are TRBV21-1 and TRBJ1-2; the table's D gene call, TRBD1, was not cross checked with the DNA. TRBV21-1 is classified as a pseudogene. The CDR3 runs to 15 residues. For the CDR3, the DNA is TGTGCCAGCAGCAACGACAGGGCCCCCCCGCGGGGCTACACCTTC. Protein: CASSNDRAPPRGYTF.

The V call is TRBV18, the J call TRBJ2-7; 7 positions match TRBD1. CDR1 KGHSH and CDR2 LQKENI come from the germline V gene. There are 17 residues in the CDR3. Trimming at V came to 0 bases and at J to 0 bases, leaving 8 bases not matched to a gene. The CDR3 region is CASSPPGFRGSSYEQYF. CDR3 DNA sequence: TGTGCCAGCTCACCACCGGGTTTCAGGGGGTCCTCCTACGAGCAGTACTTC.

This clone was seen more than once but under ten times. This chain uses TRBV18 with TRBJ2-2, with TRBD1 matching 7 bases. Germline CDR1 reads KGHSH; CDR2 reads LQKENI. The junction had 12 bases not matched to a gene; V was cut back by 5 bases and J by 0 bases. The CDR3 sequence is 18 residues long. The CDR3 coding sequence is TGTGCCAGCTCATCGCCACTCGACAGGGCCGCGAACACCGGGGAGCTGTTTTTT. The encoded protein is CASSSPLDRAANTGELFF.

The gene calls are TRBV10-3 and TRBJ1-1; D possibly corresponds to TRBD1 (5 bases). There are 13 residues in the CDR3. V shed 10 bases and J shed 0 bases, with 12 bases lying between them. CDR1 and CDR2 (germline): ENHRY, SYGVKD. DNA of the CDR3: TGTGCCAACAGCGGGGGAATGAACACTGAAGCTTTCTTT. The encoded protein is CANSGGMNTEAFF.

The chain has TRBV25-1 and TRBJ1-1; D possibly corresponds to TRBD1 (6 bases). Germline CDR1 and CDR2: MGHDK and SYGVNS. This CDR3 spans 14 amino acids. Trimming removed 5 bases from V and 7 bases from J, with 17 bases in between. CDR3 protein: CASSRTGRGGEAFF. CDR3 in DNA: TGTGCCAGCAGTCGAACAGGGAGGGGAGGTGAAGCTTTCTTT. Full variable domain (remainder filled in from reference TRBV25-1 and TRBJ1-1): EADIYQTPRYLVIGTGKKITLECSQTMGHDKMYWYQQDPGMELHLIHYSYGVNSTEKGDLSSESTVSRIRTEHFPLTLESARPSHTSQYLCASSRTGRGGEAFFGQGTRLTVV.

The chain couples TRBV19 to TRBJ2-3; D is perhaps TRBD2 (6 bases). This CDR3 spans 13 amino acids. V gave up 6 bases and J gave up 9 bases, with 16 bases separating them. CDR1 is LNHDA and CDR2 is SQIVND in the germline V gene (reference sequence). CDR3 sequence (DNA): TGTGCCAGTAGCGGGACTTCCGTAGGCACGCAGTATTTT. Its translation is CASSGTSVGTQYF. The complete variable domain, with remaining parts taken from reference TRBV19 and TRBJ2-3, reads DGGITQSPKYLFRKEGQNVTLSCEQNLNHDAMYWYRQDPGQGLRLIYYSQIVNDFQKGDIAEGYSVSREKKESFPLTVTSAQKNPTAFYLCASSGTSVGTQYFGPGTRLTVL.

This chain links TRBV5-5 with TRBJ2-7; D uncertain. CDR1 and CDR2 (germline): SGHKS, YYEKEE (reference sequence). CDR3 size: 15 residues. Trimming shortened V by 4 bases and J by 2 bases, and 16 bases separated the two germline ends. The CDR3 loop reads CASSARHPSTYEQYF. As DNA, the CDR3 is TGTGCCAGCAGCGCCCGCCACCCGTCTACCTACGAGCAGTACTTC.

The V call is TRBV6-5, the J call TRBJ2-7; 8 bases align to TRBD1. Trimming at V came to 2 bases and at J to 3 bases, leaving 3 bases not matched to a gene. The CDR3 length is 14 residues. In germline, CDR1 is MNHEY, CDR2 SVGAGI. This CDR3 is CASSYRDRYYEQYF. In DNA form, the CDR3 reads TGTGCCAGCAGTTACAGGGACAGGTACTACGAGCAGTACTTC.

V gene TRBV6-1 combines with J gene TRBJ1-4; D gene uncertain. Trimming shortened V by 2 bases and J by 7 bases, and 14 bases separated the two germline ends. The germline V gene encodes CDR1 MNHNS and CDR2 SASEGT. The CDR3 is 15 residues long. The CDR3 nucleotides are TGTGCCAGCAGTGAATTAATATTCTCTAGTGAAAAACTGTTTTTT. This gives the protein CASSELIFSSEKLFF.

This chain joins TRBV19 and TRBJ2-2, with 11 bases that match TRBD1. This CDR3 spans 17 amino acids. V was pared by 5 bases and J by 6 bases, with 11 bases of the junction left unmatched. From germline, CDR1 is LNHDA and CDR2 SQIVND (reference sequence). The CDR3 region is CASSPRLPGQGAGELFF. The CDR3, as DNA: TGTGCCAGTAGTCCCCGGTTACCGGGACAGGGGGCCGGGGAGCTGTTTTTT.

The chain carries TRBV5-1 and TRBJ2-2; a possible D gene is TRBD1 (5 bases). The germline gives CDR1 SGHRS, CDR2 YFSETQ. The CDR3 is made up of 13 amino acids. Trimming stripped 6 bases from V and 3 bases from J, with 9 bases between. In DNA, the CDR3 is TGCGCCAGCAAAGACAGAGACACCGGGGAGCTGTTTTTT. Its protein product is CASKDRDTGELFF.

The chain combines TRBV7-2 with TRBJ1-1, with TRBD1 as a possible D gene (5 bases). Per germline, CDR1 SGHTA and CDR2 FQGNSA. Trimming removed 5 bases at V and 1 base at J, with 8 bases between. The CDR3 runs to 13 residues. The chain's CDR3 is CASSIQENTEAFF. As DNA, the CDR3 is TGTGCCAGCAGCATACAGGAGAACACTGAAGCTTTCTTT. Together with reference TRBV7-2 and TRBJ1-1, the CDR3 gives the full variable domain: GAGVSQSPSNKVTEKGKDVELRCDPISGHTALYWYRQSLGQGLEFLIYFQGNSAPDKSGLPSDRFSAERTGGSVSTLTIQRTQQEDSAVYLCASSIQENTEAFFGQGTRLTVV.

The chain is built from TRBV5-6 and TRBJ2-7; 8 bases are a match to TRBD1. Trimming cost V 4 bases and J 3 bases; bases outside gene matches: 3. This CDR3 has 13 residues. CDR1 SGHDT and CDR2 YYEEEE come from the germline V gene. CDR3 in DNA: TGTGCCAGCAGCCCGACAGGGGTCTACGAGCAGTACTTC. Its protein product is CASSPTGVYEQYF.

The gene calls are TRBV11-2 and TRBJ1-1; possibly TRBD1 for D (6 bases). The CDR3 length is 15 residues. V was shortened by 5 bases and J by 3 bases, with 16 bases between the two germline ends. In germline, CDR1 is SGHAT, CDR2 FQNNGV. CDR3 sequence: CASSTYAAGDTEAFF. The CDR3 nucleotides are TGTGCCAGCAGCACATACGCTGCAGGGGACACTGAAGCTTTCTTT.

The rearrangement links TRBV5-4 to TRBJ2-7, with 7 bases aligning to TRBD1. In germline, CDR1 is SGHNT, CDR2 YYREEE (reference sequence). The CDR3 extends over 13 amino acids. Trimming removed 4 bases from V and 4 bases from J; junction bases left unmatched: 5. In DNA form, the CDR3 reads TGTGCCAGCAGCACTAAGACAGGGTACGAGCAGTACTTC. As protein: CASSTKTGYEQYF.

The chain carries TRBV13 and TRBJ1-4; TRBD1 agrees at 9 bases. Losses at the gene ends were 4 bases for V and 7 bases for J; bases not matched to a gene: 7. This CDR3 has 15 amino acids. Germline V lookup: CDR1 PRHDT, CDR2 FYEKMQ (reference sequence). The DNA of the CDR3 is TGTGCCAGCAGCTACCAACAGGGGGCCCCTGAAAAACTGTTTTTT. Its protein product is CASSYQQGAPEKLFF. Full variable domain (missing parts from reference TRBV13 and TRBJ1-4): AAGVIQSPRHLIKEKRETATLKCYPIPRHDTVYWYQQGPGQDPQFLISFYEKMQSDKGSIPDRFSAQQFSDYHSELNMSSLELGDSALYFCASSYQQGAPEKLFFGSGTQLSVL.

The J gene is TRBJ1-2, the V gene TRBV18; 8 bases line up with TRBD1. Germline CDR1 is KGHSH and CDR2 is LQKENI. J gave up 8 bases and V 3 bases, and 14 bases lay outside the gene matches. The CDR3 totals 16 residues. The CDR3 nucleotides read TGTGCCAGCTCACCCGCCATGGACAGGGTTGGAGGAGGCTACACCTTC. Its protein is CASSPAMDRVGGGYTF.

J is TRBJ2-6 and V is TRBV7-3; D might be TRBD1 (6 bases). Trimming removed 0 bases at V and 2 bases at J, with 8 bases between. This CDR3 region has 16 residues. From germline, CDR1 is SGHTA and CDR2 FQGTGA. The CDR3 loop reads CASSLTWGPGANVLTF. The CDR3, as DNA: TGTGCCAGCAGCTTAACGTGGGGGCCTGGGGCCAACGTCCTGACTTTC.

The CDR3 reads CASSRQVSHGYTF. The CDR3 DNA follows: TGTGCCAGCAGTCGACAGGTTAGCCATGGCTACACCTTC. The chain joins TRBV28 to TRBJ1-2; possible D gene TRBD1, 6 bases. Germline assignment: CDR1 MDHEN and CDR2 SYDVKM. V dropped 5 bases and J dropped 6 bases, with 13 bases sitting between them. The CDR3 length is 13 residues.